The sample holds a few counts of the clone carrying this TCR beta chain. As yet, its antigen is unknown. V shed 6 bases and J shed 3 bases, with 14 bases lying between them. The CDR3 sequence is 15 residues long. Germline assignment: CDR1 SGHTA and CDR2 FQGTGA. These data belong to a study of T cells after yellow fever vaccination. TCRdb ran MiXCR on the 5' RACE reads and lists one entry per CDR3 protein. The data show more than 300,000 distinct CDR3 sequences, approximately 4.5% seen once. Broader study findings: Detected again after the booster were most primary-vaccination clones, at 96% CD4 and 88% CD8.

The chain is built from TRBV7-3 and TRBJ2-2; possible D gene TRBD2, 6 bases. The source was PBMCs, collected 15 days after the yellow fever booster vaccination. The clonotype comes from a man younger than 35 who received the YFV17D yellow fever vaccine. DNA for the CDR3: TGTGCCAGCAGAACCGGGACTGGAGACACCGGGGAGCTGTTTTTT. Translation gives CASRTGTGDTGELFF. Combining the CDR3 with reference TRBV7-3 and TRBJ2-2 gives the whole variable domain GAGVSQTPSNKVTEKGKYVELRCDPISGHTALYWYRQSLGQGPEFLIYFQGTGAADDSGLPNDRFFAVRPEGSVSTLKIQRTERGDSAVYLCASRTGTGDTGELFFGEGSRLTVL.